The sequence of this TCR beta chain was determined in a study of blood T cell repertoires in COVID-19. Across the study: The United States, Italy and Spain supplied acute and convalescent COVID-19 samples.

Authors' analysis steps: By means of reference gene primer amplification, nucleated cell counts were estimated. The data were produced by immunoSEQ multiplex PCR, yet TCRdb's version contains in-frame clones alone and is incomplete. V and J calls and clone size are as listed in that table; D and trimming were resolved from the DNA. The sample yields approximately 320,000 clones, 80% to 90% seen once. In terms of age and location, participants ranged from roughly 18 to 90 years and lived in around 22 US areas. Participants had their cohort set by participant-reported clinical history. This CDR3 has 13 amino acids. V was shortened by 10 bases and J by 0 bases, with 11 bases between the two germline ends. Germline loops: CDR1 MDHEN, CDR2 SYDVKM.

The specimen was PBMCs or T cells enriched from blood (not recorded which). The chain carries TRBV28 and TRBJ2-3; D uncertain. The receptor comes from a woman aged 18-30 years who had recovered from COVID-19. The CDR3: CATPGPSTDTQYF. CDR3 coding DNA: TGTGCCACCCCCGGTCCTAGCACAGATACGCAGTATTTT.